This section outlines one T cell receptor beta chain sequence together with its context. This sample is drawn from a study of CXCR3-negative and CXCR3-positive naive CD8 T cells. UMI-labeled 5' RACE TRB cDNA libraries were prepared from the cells. TCRdb re-called the 5' RACE reads and gives one entry per CDR3 protein, without DNA. The specimen's table records about 130,000 distinct CDR3 sequences. Per germline, CDR1 DFQATT and CDR2 SNEGSKA (reference sequence). This CDR3 is 12 amino acids long. The sequence was collected from a human donor in good health. Some clones in this sample may be carry-over from other donors' samples. Material for sequencing was naive CXCR3- CD8+ T cells from blood. Specified subset: CD45RO-CCR7+CD27+CD95- naive CD8+ T cells lacking CXCR3 (TNR3-). The genes are TRBV20-1 and TRBJ2-7. The CDR3 sequence: CSARVAVYEQYF.